A single sample gave rise to the 20 T cell receptor beta chains below, sequenced in a study of blood T cell repertoires in COVID-19. TCRdb keeps only in-frame clones here, not all; method: immunoSEQ multiplex PCR. The table shows about 120,000 clones, with roughly 79% occurring only once. What was sequenced was peripheral blood. The receptors here all came from a man aged 65 to 85 with acute or convalescent COVID-19.

The rearrangement uses TRBV4-3 and TRBJ2-5; TRBD2 is a possible D gene (5 bases). The CDR3 covers 14 residues. V was trimmed by 1 base and J by 9 bases, leaving 15 bases between them. Germline V CDR1 and CDR2: LGHNA, YSLEER. The CDR3 sequence is CASSQAPEGEAQYF. CDR3 nucleotides: TGCGCCAGCAGCCAAGCGCCTGAGGGTGAAGCCCAGTACTTC.

This chain uses TRBV28 with TRBJ1-1, with a tentative D call TRBD1 (5 bases). This CDR3 is 13 amino acids long. V was shortened by 5 bases and J by 4 bases, with 11 bases between the two germline ends. CDR1 and CDR2 (germline): MDHEN, SYDVKM. This CDR3 is CASSVTGFTEAFF. The CDR3 region has the DNA TGTGCCAGCAGTGTCACAGGATTCACTGAAGCTTTCTTT.

The chain uses TRBV7-2 and TRBJ2-7, with 9 bases identical to TRBD1. The CDR3 has 15 residues. V was pared by 2 bases and J by 6 bases, with 8 bases of the junction left unmatched. Germline values: CDR1 SGHTA, CDR2 FQGNSA. CDR3 bases: TGTGCCAGCAGCTTACGACAGGGGGGTTCTGGCGAGCAGTACTTC. Encoded protein: CASSLRQGGSGEQYF.

The chain couples TRBV12-3 or TRBV12-4 to TRBJ1-2; D is unresolved. CDR3 size: 13 residues. The ends were cut back, 8 bases at V and 2 bases at J, with 12 bases in the middle. The CDR3 here is CASARDLNYGYTF. CDR3 nucleotide sequence: TGTGCCAGCGCCCGCGATCTAAACTATGGCTACACCTTC.

V usage is TRBV5-1 and J usage is TRBJ2-1; 7 nucleotides match TRBD2. The V and J ends lost 0 bases and 4 bases, in that order; junction bases with no gene match: 4. CDR1 and CDR2 (germline): SGHRS, YFSETQ. The CDR3 consists of 15 residues. For the CDR3, the DNA is TGCGCCAGCAGCTTGGACCAGCGGGATTACAATGAGCAGTTCTTC. This gives the protein CASSLDQRDYNEQFF.

The CDR3 DNA sequence: TGTGCCAGCAGCTTGGGACAGGGGGCAGATGGCTACACCTTC. It yields the protein CASSLGQGADGYTF. The chain recombines TRBV5-6 with TRBJ1-2; 10 positions agree with TRBD1. Per the germline V gene, CDR1 is SGHDT and CDR2 is YYEEEE. The trim removed 0 bases at V and 6 bases at J, leaving 2 bases unmatched. The CDR3 contains 14 residues.

V usage is TRBV6-6 and J usage is TRBJ1-1, with a possible D match to TRBD1 (5 bases). This CDR3 region has 15 residues. The germline V gene has CDR1 MNHNY and CDR2 SVGAGI (reference sequence). V lost 0 bases to trimming and J lost 1 base, with 9 bases between them. CDR3 region: CASSYSNGGNTEAFF. The CDR3 DNA is TGTGCCAGCAGTTACTCGAACGGGGGGAACACTGAAGCTTTCTTT.

The gene calls are TRBV5-6 and TRBJ1-4, with 9 bases that match TRBD1. V trimming: 0 bases; J trimming: 7 bases; junction bases outside the gene matches: 7. Per germline, CDR1 SGHDT and CDR2 YYEEEE. The CDR3 totals 16 residues. CDR3 residues: CASSLVGQGQPEKLFF. In DNA form, the CDR3 reads TGTGCCAGCAGCTTGGTGGGACAGGGTCAGCCTGAAAAACTGTTTTTT.

This clone was seen a handful of times. The rearrangement links TRBV19 to TRBJ1-5; D gene uncertain. Trimming removed 3 bases from V and 1 base from J, with 7 bases in between. The length of the CDR3 is 14 residues. Per the germline V gene, CDR1 is LNHDA and CDR2 is SQIVND (reference sequence). The CDR3 DNA reads TGTGCCAGTAGTATGAGCCTCAGCAATCAGCCCCAGCATTTT. Translated: CASSMSLSNQPQHF.

The gene calls are TRBV14 and TRBJ2-5; D uncertain. The germline gives CDR1 SGHDN, CDR2 FVKESK. V dropped 1 base and J dropped 5 bases, with 8 bases sitting between them. The CDR3 is 13 residues long. Written as DNA, the CDR3 is TGTGCCAGCAGCCAAGGGGCGATGGAGACCCAGTACTTC. This codes for CASSQGAMETQYF.

V is TRBV6-1 and J is TRBJ1-3; D remains unclear. This CDR3 has 16 amino acids. Deletions cut 3 bases from V and 2 bases from J, with 14 bases between. CDR1 MNHNS and CDR2 SASEGT come from the germline V gene. The CDR3 nucleotides read TGTGCCAGCAGTGAGAATAGCGCCGCAACTGGAAACACCATATATTTT. Its protein product is CASSENSAATGNTIYF.

This sequence joins TRBV5-1 and TRBJ1-1; D may be TRBD1 (6 bases). This CDR3 comprises 14 residues. CDR1 is SGHRS, CDR2 YFSETQ, per germline. The V end was cut by 4 bases, the J end by 1 base, with 11 bases between. CDR3 sequence: CASSSLRGNTEAFF. The CDR3 DNA is TGCGCCAGCAGCAGCCTCAGGGGGAACACTGAAGCTTTCTTT.

The chain uses TRBV7-2 and TRBJ1-2, with a possible D match to TRBD1 (5 bases). Trimming pared 5 bases from V and 4 bases from J, leaving 11 bases between. Looked up from germline, CDR1 is SGHTA and CDR2 is FQGNSA. The CDR3 is made up of 13 amino acids. The CDR3 DNA is TGTGCCAGCAGCCCAGGGCCCGGCTATGGCTACACCTTC. Residues: CASSPGPGYGYTF. Full variable domain (missing parts from reference TRBV7-2 and TRBJ1-2): GAGVSQSPSNKVTEKGKDVELRCDPISGHTALYWYRQSLGQGLEFLIYFQGNSAPDKSGLPSDRFSAERTGGSVSTLTIQRTQQEDSAVYLCASSPGPGYGYTFGSGTRLTVV.

This rearrangement joins TRBV3-1 (or the pseudogene TRBV3-2) to TRBJ2-1, with 8 bases aligning to TRBD2. J lost 16 bases, V lost 0 bases, and 14 bases had no gene match. CDR3 size: 15 residues. Germline lookup yields CDR1 LGHDT and CDR2 YNNKEL (reference sequence). The CDR3 is CASSQEEAGGPIGFF. CDR3 DNA: TGTGCCAGCAGCCAAGAGGAGGCGGGGGGCCCCATTGGTTTCTTC.

The DNA of the CDR3 is TGTGCCAGCAGCCCCGACTTTTTGGATACGCAGTATTTT. Protein product: CASSPDFLDTQYF. The rearrangement uses TRBV7-8 and TRBJ2-3; D ambiguous. Trimming stripped 5 bases from V and 6 bases from J, with 12 bases between. Germline V gene lookup returns CDR1 SGHVS and CDR2 FQNEAQ. The CDR3 is 13 amino acids.

V gene TRBV5-4 combines with J gene TRBJ2-5, with 10 positions matching TRBD1. The CDR3 runs to 16 residues. V was pared by 5 bases and J by 2 bases, with 9 bases of the junction left unmatched. Germline V gene sequence: CDR1 SGHNT, CDR2 YYREEE (reference sequence). Here the CDR3 DNA reads TGTGCCAGCAGAAAGGACAGGGGGACCCTGCAAGAGACCCAGTACTTC. Translation gives CASRKDRGTLQETQYF.

The chain links TRBV4-2 to TRBJ2-7; the match to TRBD2 covers 7 bases. V lost 0 bases to trimming and J lost 7 bases; unmatched junction nucleotides: 9. The CDR3 extends over 15 amino acids. In germline, CDR1 is LGHNA, CDR2 YNFKEQ. The DNA of the CDR3 is TGTGCCAGCAGCCAAGAGGGGACGGGGGGAAGGGAGCAGTACTTC. Amino acid sequence: CASSQEGTGGREQYF.

The chain is built from TRBV15 and TRBJ2-3, with 7 bases aligning to TRBD2. The CDR3 spans 14 residues. The V segment lost 1 base and the J segment 4 bases; nucleotides outside the gene matches: 2. Per germline, CDR1 LNHNV and CDR2 YYDKDF (reference sequence). CDR3 protein: CATSRGLASDTQYF. CDR3 bases: TGTGCCACCAGCAGAGGACTAGCATCAGATACGCAGTATTTT.

The chain links TRBV4-2 to TRBJ2-7; 10 bases align to TRBD2. The ends lost 3 bases at V and 3 bases at J; junction bases unmatched: 2. Germline assignment: CDR1 LGHNA and CDR2 YNFKEQ. There are 14 residues in the CDR3. CDR3 in amino acids: CASSHRTSGYEQYF. The DNA for the CDR3 is TGTGCCAGCAGCCACAGGACTAGCGGCTACGAGCAGTACTTC.

The V call is TRBV5-6, the J call TRBJ2-1, with 11 bases aligning to TRBD1. This CDR3 is 15 amino acids long. The V gene end was trimmed by 5 bases and the J gene end by 4 bases; junction bases not matched to a gene: 5. Looked up from germline, CDR1 is SGHDT and CDR2 is YYEEEE. CDR3 nucleotides: TGTGCCAGCAGGTGGACAGGGGGCGAATACAATGAGCAGTTCTTC. Amino acids: CASRWTGGEYNEQFF.